The sequence of this T cell receptor beta chain was determined in a study of blood T cell repertoires in COVID-19. Study-level background: Sample material is recorded as cDNA or gDNA derived from T cells, B-cell-depleted T cells, or PBMCs.

Trimming took 5 bases from V and 2 from J; bases not matched to a gene: 4. The V gene's germline CDR1 is SGHTA and CDR2 FQGTGA. This CDR3 spans 15 amino acids. Enrolment of Seattle patients took place during active infection, and they were followed longitudinally. Under the authors' procedure: Amplification with reference gene primers provided the estimates of nucleated cell counts. Measured with immunoSEQ multiplex PCR; TCRdb has only the in-frame clones, and not every one. The D gene and trimming were derived from the DNA, and the V and J assignments and clone size from that table. Found here are around 440,000 clones, 88% of them singletons; the top ten hold over 9.5%.

The TCR comes from a woman in her forties or fifties with COVID-19, enrolled during active disease. The rearrangement links TRBV7-3 to TRBJ2-1, with TRBD2 matching 9 bases. The material sequenced was peripheral blood. CDR3 DNA: TGTGCCAGCAGCCCGAGCGGGGGGCCCTACAATGAGCAGTTCTTC. Protein: CASSPSGGPYNEQFF.